This T cell receptor beta chain is from a study of Ad26.COV2.S vaccination and SARS-CoV-2 variants. Study-wide context: Donor allocation was to the COV1001 Ad26.COV2.S trial arm.

TCRdb keeps only in-frame clones here, not all; method: immunoSEQ multiplex PCR. The table records 450,000 to 550,000 clones, 80% to 90% of them present only once. As regards this clone: Its specificity is unknown.

Study outcomes and limitations: While placebo recipients had lower spike-specific TCR breadth, vaccine recipients had more.

Treatment indicated: roughly 19 received Ad26.COV2.S at low or high dose, single or two shots; 5 received placebo; per-sample allocation not given. Day 63 after the first vaccine or placebo injection was the time point for sampling. V shed 6 bases and J 5 bases; nucleotides not matched to a gene: 11. This CDR3 has 15 residues. Looked up from germline, CDR1 is MDHEN and CDR2 is SYDVKM. The TCR sequence derives from a person aged 18 to 65 who received the Ad26.COV2.S COVID-19 vaccine or a placebo. The chain links TRBV28 to TRBJ2-7, with 9 bases identical to TRBD1. The sequenced sample was peripheral blood, obtained in a trial of Ad26.COV2.S vaccine versus placebo. CDR3 protein: CASSPAGQGGHEQYF. Here the CDR3 DNA reads TGTGCCAGCAGCCCCGCGGGACAGGGAGGCCACGAGCAGTACTTC.